This passage covers 8 T cell receptor beta chains from one sample sequenced in a study of lymphopenia after photon versus proton radiotherapy. The repertoire was sequenced with immunoSEQ multiplex PCR; TCRdb's copy has only in-frame clones and lacks some. This table has 6,000 to 9,500 clones, roughly 77% appearing once. Sample: peripheral blood, taken from a patient treated with photon-based radiotherapy. Every receptor here comes from a man between 25 and 39 years old with gastric cancer.

The V call is TRBV7-3, the J call TRBJ2-7; TRBD1 aligns across 9 bases. The germline V gene has CDR1 SGHTA and CDR2 FQGTGA. This CDR3 contains 13 residues. V shed 3 bases, J shed 6 bases, and the junction held 3 bases outside the gene matches. The CDR3 DNA reads as TGTGCCAGCAGCTTCGGGACAGGGAGCGAGCAGTACTTC. Encoded protein: CASSFGTGSEQYF.

The V and J genes are TRBV5-6 and TRBJ2-1, with TRBD2 matching 10 bases. The CDR3 runs to 15 residues. Germline lookup yields CDR1 SGHDT and CDR2 YYEEEE. Germline trimming cut 4 bases from V and 4 bases from J; bases unmatched to any gene: 5. This CDR3 reads CASSLLAGLYNEQFF. CDR3 DNA: TGTGCCAGCAGCCTACTAGCGGGGTTATACAATGAGCAGTTCTTC.

This clone was seen only a few times. The chain has TRBV20-1 and TRBJ1-4; no clear D. CDR1 and CDR2 (germline): DFQATT, SNEGSKA (reference sequence). With 6 bases removed from V and 4 bases from J, the gap between germline ends came to 6 bases. The CDR3 has 11 residues. The CDR3: CSAWLNEKLFF. CDR3 coding DNA: TGCAGTGCCTGGCTTAATGAAAAACTGTTTTTT.

The J gene is TRBJ1-4, the V gene TRBV2, with D possibly matching TRBD1 (5 bases). CDR3 size: 14 residues. The V gene lost 6 bases and the J gene lost 5 bases, with 13 bases spanning the gap. Germline CDR1 is SNHLY and CDR2 is FYNNEI. Here the CDR3 DNA reads TGTGCCAGCAGGTCCAGGGTCTTCAATGAAAAACTGTTTTTT. Translating it yields CASRSRVFNEKLFF.

The chain carries TRBV6-5 and TRBJ2-7; a weak D match, TRBD1 (6 bases). The V gene lost 10 bases and the J gene lost 0 bases, with 13 bases spanning the gap. Germline CDR1 MNHEY, CDR2 SVGAGI. The CDR3 consists of 13 residues. The CDR3 DNA is TGTGCCACCAAAACAGGGAGCTCCTACGAGCAGTACTTC. Translated, it gives CATKTGSSYEQYF.

The V gene is TRBV19, the J gene TRBJ1-1, with a possible D match to TRBD1 (5 bases). Trimming stripped 10 bases from V and 3 bases from J, with 15 bases between. Germline V gene sequence: CDR1 LNHDA, CDR2 SQIVND (reference sequence). This CDR3 is built from 13 residues. The CDR3 DNA reads TGTGCCACCCTCGAGAGCAGGGACACTGAAGCTTTCTTT. Its translation: CATLESRDTEAFF. The whole variable domain, filled in from reference TRBV19 and TRBJ1-1, reads DGGITQSPKYLFRKEGQNVTLSCEQNLNHDAMYWYRQDPGQGLRLIYYSQIVNDFQKGDIAEGYSVSREKKESFPLTVTSAQKNPTAFYLCATLESRDTEAFFGQGTRLTVV.

The V and J genes are TRBV11-2 and TRBJ2-5; 11 nucleotides line up with TRBD2. CDR3 length: 15 residues. After removal of 4 bases from V and 2 bases from J, the junction contained 3 bases not matched to a gene. Germline V gene data show CDR1 as SGHAT and CDR2 as FQNNGV. The CDR3 spells CASSWTSGRQETQYF. The CDR3 bases are TGTGCCAGCAGCTGGACTAGCGGGCGACAAGAGACCCAGTACTTC.

This clone has a handful of counts. The gene calls are TRBV21-1 and TRBJ1-1. TRBV21-1 is termed a pseudogene. CDR3 length equals 16 residues. This CDR3 is CASRLCLATIRTEAFF. Written as DNA, the CDR3 is TGTGCCAGCAGGTTGTGTTTAGCTACAATTCGCACTGAAGCTTTCTTT.